This T cell receptor beta chain was documented in a study of shared clonotypes between healthy human individuals. Across the whole study: The plates for each donor numbered three CD4 naive, three CD4 memory, two CD8 naive and one CD8 memory.

General observations from the study: Naive subsets usually exceeded memory subsets in estimated richness. Sampling involved blood alone; tissue repertoires likely differ. Sharing across a handful of donors was seen in 4.5% to 5.5% of naive CD4 clonotypes.

The repertoire was sequenced with immunoSEQ multiplex PCR; TCRdb's copy has only in-frame clones and lacks some. The table lists 2 million to 2.5 million clones, 92% of them singletons. This clone has only one observation. Its antigen is unknown. Germline V gives CDR1 MDHEN, CDR2 SYDVKM. The CDR3 has 15 amino acids. Trimming cost V 6 bases and J 6 bases, with 19 bases left between them. The rearrangement uses TRBV28 and TRBJ2-3; D remains ambiguous. Sequencing was carried out using naive CD4+ T cells from PBMCs. As to subset: CD45RA+ positively selected. The sequence came from a man aged 18 to 29 in good health. Some clones in this sample may be carry-over from other donors' samples. The CDR3 nucleotides read TGTGCCAGCAGCCGGGTTTTACAACTGAGGGATACGCAGTATTTT. Residues: CASSRVLQLRDTQYF.